A single sample is the source of the 26 T cell receptor beta chains below, sequenced in a study of radiation and T cells in renal cell carcinoma. Time point defined: baseline pretreatment blood. The treatment was: 15 Gy SBRT to primary tumor, nephrectomy 4 weeks later. Assay used: immunoSEQ multiplex PCR; TCRdb lists only in-frame clones, some missing. This table has about 130,000 clones, about 88% appearing once. The source was blood, collected from a patient whose treatment included radiotherapy and nephrectomy. All receptors come from a woman in her 50s with renal cell carcinoma.

The sample holds a few counts of this clone. This sequence joins TRBV21-1 and TRBJ1-2. TRBV21-1 is shown as a pseudogene. The CDR3 is 16 residues long. The CDR3 DNA is TGTGCCAGCAGCAAAGTTGGGGTCCACTATATCTATGGCTACACCTTC. Protein: CASSKVGVHYIYGYTF.

This chain uses TRBV13 with TRBJ2-1, with unresolved D. Trimming cost V 0 bases and J 7 bases, with 13 bases left between them. CDR3 size: 15 residues. Germline V gene sequence: CDR1 PRHDT, CDR2 FYEKMQ (reference sequence). CDR3 residues: CASSLGYGLGNEQFF. The CDR3 DNA is TGTGCCAGCAGCTTAGGATACGGGTTGGGGAATGAGCAGTTCTTC.

CDR3 residues: CASSLVLGKDEQYF. As DNA, the CDR3 is TGCGCCAGCAGCTTGGTCCTGGGAAAAGACGAGCAGTACTTC. J is TRBJ2-7 and V is TRBV5-1; D not certain. Trimming stripped 0 bases from V and 5 bases from J, with 12 bases between. CDR1 and CDR2 (germline): SGHRS, YFSETQ. This CDR3 comprises 14 residues.

This chain uses TRBV7-9 with TRBJ2-5; 13 bases align to TRBD2. This CDR3 region has 17 residues. After removal of 5 bases from V and 2 bases from J, the junction contained 8 bases not matched to a gene. Germline CDR1 SEHNR, CDR2 FQNEAQ (reference sequence). The DNA of the CDR3 is TGTGCCAGCAGCAGATGGACTAGCGGGGGAAAGCAAGAGACCCAGTACTTC. It translates to CASSRWTSGGKQETQYF.

This clone is a singleton in its sample. This chain uses TRBV20-1 with TRBJ1-2; D is uncertain. With 5 bases removed from V and 2 bases from J, the gap between germline ends came to 6 bases. The germline CDR1 and CDR2 sequences are DFQATT and SNEGSKA (reference sequence). The CDR3 spans 11 residues. The CDR3 DNA sequence: TGCAGTGCTCGGTTGAACTATGGCTACACCTTC. Residues: CSARLNYGYTF.

V and J are TRBV7-2 and TRBJ1-5; D perhaps matches TRBD1 (5 bases). The V gene's germline CDR1 is SGHTA and CDR2 FQGNSA. This CDR3 is built from 15 residues. V was trimmed by 1 base and J by 6 bases, leaving 13 bases between them. This CDR3 reads CASSLEAGWGQPQHF. The CDR3 DNA follows: TGTGCCAGCAGCTTAGAAGCAGGGTGGGGTCAGCCCCAGCATTTT. The full variable domain, its missing parts supplied by reference TRBV7-2 and TRBJ1-5, is GAGVSQSPSNKVTEKGKDVELRCDPISGHTALYWYRQSLGQGLEFLIYFQGNSAPDKSGLPSDRFSAERTGGSVSTLTIQRTQQEDSAVYLCASSLEAGWGQPQHFGDGTRLSIL.

DNA of the CDR3: TGTGCCAGCACGCTTAGGGATAGCAATGAGCAGTTCTTC. Its translation is CASTLRDSNEQFF. The V gene is TRBV5-8, the J gene TRBJ2-1; D unclear. This CDR3 has 13 residues. V lost 6 bases to trimming and J lost 6 bases, with 13 bases between them. The germline V gene encodes CDR1 SGHTS and CDR2 YDEGEE.

This sequence joins TRBV10-3 and TRBJ1-2; D gene uncertain. Germline values: CDR1 ENHRY, CDR2 SYGVKD. Trimming left V 4 bases short and J 4 bases short, with 16 bases between. The CDR3 is made up of 15 amino acids. CDR3 sequence (DNA): TGTGCCATCAGTGGCTCCCAGGCGCTACCCTATGGCTACACCTTC. Its translation is CAISGSQALPYGYTF.

The J gene is TRBJ2-7, the V gene TRBV5-8; D not certain. The CDR3 contains 15 residues. V lost 4 bases to trimming and J lost 3 bases, with 17 bases between them. CDR1 SGHTS and CDR2 YDEGEE come from the germline V gene. The DNA for the CDR3 is TGTGCCAGCAGCCCACTCCCCGGCCGTTACTACGAGCAGTACTTC. As protein: CASSPLPGRYYEQYF.

The J gene is TRBJ1-5, the V gene TRBV7-8; TRBD1 is a possible D gene (6 bases). The CDR3 totals 14 residues. Trimming took 5 bases from V and 9 from J, leaving 17 bases between them. The germline gives CDR1 SGHVS, CDR2 FQNEAQ. The CDR3 sequence is CASSPADGGRPQHF. The CDR3 DNA reads TGTGCCAGCAGCCCGGCGGACGGGGGCCGGCCCCAGCATTTT.

V and J are TRBV14 and TRBJ2-2; D not certain. Germline V gives CDR1 SGHDN, CDR2 FVKESK. This CDR3 is built from 14 residues. V dropped 6 bases and J dropped 7 bases, with 15 bases sitting between them. The CDR3 sequence is CASSPRSGVGELFF. CDR3 DNA sequence: TGTGCCAGCAGTCCCCGTAGTGGGGTCGGGGAGCTGTTTTTT.

The V and J genes are TRBV5-6 and TRBJ1-1; maybe TRBD1 (5 bases). Trimming took off 2 bases at V and 4 bases at J, with 9 bases between the two ends. The CDR3 loop spans 13 amino acids. Germline V gene sequence: CDR1 SGHDT, CDR2 YYEEEE. CDR3 sequence (DNA): TGTGCCAGCAGCTTTGTTGGGACCACTGAAGCTTTCTTT. This sequence encodes CASSFVGTTEAFF.

This clone was counted once. J is TRBJ2-1 and V is TRBV6-1; no reliable D call. The V and J ends lost 5 bases and 6 bases respectively, with 17 bases between them. Germline V gives CDR1 MNHNS, CDR2 SASEGT. The CDR3 has 15 amino acids. CDR3 sequence reads: CASSPRPWQPNEQFF. CDR3 in DNA: TGTGCCAGCAGTCCACGGCCGTGGCAGCCCAATGAGCAGTTCTTC.

This sequence joins TRBV7-6 and TRBJ2-7; 9 nucleotides line up with TRBD1. Per germline, CDR1 SGHVS and CDR2 FNYEAQ. This CDR3 spans 17 amino acids. With 2 bases clipped from V and 0 bases from J, the junction kept 8 bases outside the gene matches. DNA for the CDR3: TGTGCCAGCAGCTTATCGCCTCCGGGACAGGGCTCCTACGAGCAGTACTTC. Its translation is CASSLSPPGQGSYEQYF.

Written as DNA, the CDR3 is TGTGCCAGCAGCCAAGGAACCGGCCAGCCCTATGGCTACACCTTC. Protein sequence: CASSQGTGQPYGYTF. V gene TRBV4-2 combines with J gene TRBJ1-2; D uncertain. The CDR3 sequence is 15 residues long. Germline CDR1 and CDR2: LGHNA and YNFKEQ. The ends were cut back, 1 base at V and 4 bases at J, with 13 bases in the middle.

The chain joins TRBV10-2 to TRBJ2-7; D uncertain. CDR3 length: 14 residues. Trimming removed 4 bases from V and 4 bases from J, with 14 bases in between. Germline assignment: CDR1 WSHSY and CDR2 SAAADI. For the CDR3, the DNA is TGCGCCAGCAGTGCAGACTCAACCCATTACGAGCAGTACTTC. Protein product: CASSADSTHYEQYF.

This chain links TRBV7-3 with TRBJ1-1; no definite D call. Germline V gene sequence: CDR1 SGHTA, CDR2 FQGTGA. There are 15 residues in the CDR3. Trimming took 6 bases from V and 2 from J, leaving 16 bases between them. The CDR3 loop is CASRQSPRENTEAFF. CDR3 coding DNA: TGTGCCAGCAGACAAAGCCCCCGAGAAAACACTGAAGCTTTCTTT.

The gene calls are TRBV11-2 and TRBJ1-4; D call uncertain. With 1 base removed from V and 4 bases from J, the gap between germline ends came to 7 bases. The CDR3 extends over 14 amino acids. Germline V gene lookup returns CDR1 SGHAT and CDR2 FQNNGV. CDR3 sequence reads: CASSLVVDNEKLFF. The CDR3 coding sequence is TGTGCCAGCAGCTTAGTAGTAGATAATGAAAAACTGTTTTTT.

This chain connects TRBV6-5 to TRBJ2-7; perhaps D is TRBD1 or TRBD2 (6 bases each). The CDR3 runs 16 residues. CDR1 MNHEY and CDR2 SVGAGI come from the germline V gene. V lost 4 bases and J lost 3, with 19 bases in between. This CDR3 reads CASSSDGKGGGYEQYF. The CDR3 DNA reads as TGTGCCAGCAGTTCCGACGGGAAGGGGGGTGGCTACGAGCAGTACTTC.

The J gene is TRBJ2-1, the V gene TRBV7-9; 14 bases are shared with TRBD2. V gave up 4 bases and J gave up 7 bases; unmatched junction bases: 3. CDR3 length: 15 residues. The germline V gene has CDR1 SEHNR and CDR2 FQNEAQ (reference sequence). For the CDR3, the DNA is TGTGCCAGCAGCTCCAGGACTAGCGGGGGGAATGAGCAGTTCTTC. Protein product: CASSSRTSGGNEQFF.

This chain connects TRBV7-3 to TRBJ2-3; D unresolved. Germline V gene lookup returns CDR1 SGHTA and CDR2 FQGTGA. The CDR3 is 14 amino acids. Trimming cost V 1 base and J 4 bases, with 9 bases left between them. The CDR3 loop reads CASSLILGADTQYF. In nucleotides, the CDR3 is TGTGCCAGCAGCTTAATCCTAGGAGCAGATACGCAGTATTTT.

V gene TRBV15 combines with J gene TRBJ2-6; perhaps TRBD1 as D (5 bases). This CDR3 comprises 15 residues. Germline V gene lookup returns CDR1 LNHNV and CDR2 YYDKDF (reference sequence). V lost 3 bases to trimming and J lost 0 bases, with 6 bases between them. In DNA, the CDR3 is TGTGCCACCAGCAGGGACAACTCTGGGGCCAACGTCCTGACTTTC. This encodes CATSRDNSGANVLTF. The variable domain in full, with the rest retrieved from reference TRBV15 and TRBJ2-6, is DAMVIQNPRYQVTQFGKPVTLSCSQTLNHNVMYWYQQKSSQAPKLLFHYYDKDFNNEADTPDNFQSRRPNTSFCFLDIRSPGLGDTAMYLCATSRDNSGANVLTFGAGSRLTVL.

The chain combines TRBV7-8 with TRBJ2-3, with D maybe TRBD1 (6 bases). Germline assignment: CDR1 SGHVS and CDR2 FQNEAQ. CDR3 size: 15 residues. Trimming left V 1 base short and J 3 bases short, with 11 bases between. The chain's CDR3 is CASSLESGATDTQYF. The CDR3 DNA sequence: TGTGCCAGCAGCTTAGAATCAGGGGCGACAGATACGCAGTATTTT.

The rearrangement links TRBV15 to TRBJ2-5; no definite D call. The CDR3 is made up of 18 amino acids. The germline V gene encodes CDR1 LNHNV and CDR2 YYDKDF (reference sequence). Between the trimmed V and J ends, which lost 5 bases and 5 bases, there was a span of 27 bases. The CDR3, as DNA: TGTGCCACCAGCCAAACAAGATTGGCGGCAGGAAGGTTGGAGACCCAGTACTTC. Translated: CATSQTRLAAGRLETQYF.

The V gene is TRBV4-2, the J gene TRBJ2-5, with 10 bases matching TRBD1. The CDR3 sequence is 15 residues long. V lost 0 bases, J lost 6 bases, and 4 bases stayed unmatched. Germline-derived CDR1 and CDR2 are LGHNA and YNFKEQ. The CDR3 region has the DNA TGTGCCAGCAGCCAAGATCTGGGACAGGGGAAGACCCAGTACTTC. Its translation is CASSQDLGQGKTQYF.

The chain joins TRBV29-1 to TRBJ2-7; TRBD1 matches 12 bases. Germline values: CDR1 SQVTM, CDR2 ANQGSEA. With V trimmed by 0 bases and J by 3 bases, 3 bases remained unmatched. CDR3 length equals 15 residues. The CDR3 spells CSVEERDRGLYEQYF. The CDR3 bases are TGCAGCGTTGAAGAACGGGACAGGGGGCTCTACGAGCAGTACTTC.